This T cell receptor (beta chain) was sequenced in a study of blood T cell repertoires in COVID-19. Across the study: The United States, Italy and Spain were the sources of the acute and convalescent COVID-19 samples. PBMCs, B-cell-depleted T cells, or T cells were the source of the cDNA or gDNA that made up the material.

V was trimmed by 6 bases and J by 7 bases, leaving 19 bases between them. CDR1 is MDHEN, CDR2 SYDVKM, per germline. The CDR3 is 15 residues long. In the study's own analysis: It was from reference gene primer amplification that nucleated cell counts were estimated. TCRdb keeps only in-frame clones here, not all; method: immunoSEQ multiplex PCR. That table furnishes V, J and clone size, whereas the DNA furnished D and trimming. The sample has just over 650,000 clones; 70% to 90% are singletons. Sample: peripheral blood. The sequence came from a woman younger than 35 with acute or convalescent COVID-19. V gene TRBV28 combines with J gene TRBJ1-3; D remains unclear. Written as DNA, the CDR3 is TGTGCCAGCAGCTTAACGGGGAGTACGGGGAACACCATATATTTT. Protein product: CASSLTGSTGNTIYF.